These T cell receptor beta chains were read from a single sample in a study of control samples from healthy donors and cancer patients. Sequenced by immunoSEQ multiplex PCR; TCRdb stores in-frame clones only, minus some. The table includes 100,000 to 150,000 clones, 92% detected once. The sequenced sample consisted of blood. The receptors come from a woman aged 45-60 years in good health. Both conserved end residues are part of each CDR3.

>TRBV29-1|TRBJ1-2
CSAEHQGDGYTF
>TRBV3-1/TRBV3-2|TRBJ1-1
CASTPRASTEAFF
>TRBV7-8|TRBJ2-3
CASGGSSTDTQYF
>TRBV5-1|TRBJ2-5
CASSPGGAGAQETQYF
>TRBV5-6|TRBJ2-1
CASSNSPEGKGNEQFF
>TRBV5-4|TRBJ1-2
CASSVAGQGYGYTF
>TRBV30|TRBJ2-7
CAWGSSYEQYF
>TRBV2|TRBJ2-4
CASSPMTSGGKNIQYF
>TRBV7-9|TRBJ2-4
CASSSPDRVAKNIQYF
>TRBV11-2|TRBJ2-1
CASSSGAGLSSYNEQFF
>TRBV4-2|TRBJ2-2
CASSQMGTSHTGELFF
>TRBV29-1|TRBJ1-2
CSVELENIPNLYGYTF
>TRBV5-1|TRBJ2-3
CASSLLGVATDTQYF
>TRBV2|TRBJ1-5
CASSQTGKGPQHF
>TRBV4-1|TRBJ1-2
CASSQDYRDRPWGYTF
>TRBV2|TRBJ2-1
CASRTTSGNYNEQFF
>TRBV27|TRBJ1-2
CASGQYLNYGYTF
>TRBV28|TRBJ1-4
CASSLVNEKLFF
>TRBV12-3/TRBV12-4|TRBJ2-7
CASSLVYEQYF
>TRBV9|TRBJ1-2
CASSVVRGGYTF
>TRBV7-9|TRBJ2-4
CASSLEGGSQYF
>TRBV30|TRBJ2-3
CAWSPGTSGRTDTQYF